The 8 T cell receptor beta chains below all came from one sample that was sequenced in a study of Siglec-9 on CD8 T cells in melanoma. Here immunoSEQ multiplex PCR was the method, and the copy in TCRdb shows in-frame clones only, minus some. The sample lists about 36,000 clones; approximately 84% were seen once. Sample: Siglec-9- CD8+ T cells sorted from blood. The source of these receptors is a human donor in good health.

CDR3 coding DNA: TGTGCCAGCAGCCAAACATGGGGATCCTACGAGCAGTACTTC. Protein product: CASSQTWGSYEQYF. This sequence joins TRBV6-5 and TRBJ2-7; D gene ambiguous. The CDR3 has 14 amino acids. The germline V gene encodes CDR1 MNHEY and CDR2 SVGAGI. The V gene lost 6 bases and the J gene lost 1 base, with 13 bases spanning the gap.

Here the CDR3 DNA reads TGTGCCAGCAGTTTGCACCCCGGGAACTATGGCTACACCTTC. Protein product: CASSLHPGNYGYTF. The V and J genes are TRBV27 and TRBJ1-2; D is uncertain. The CDR3 is made up of 14 amino acids. From germline, CDR1 is MNHEY and CDR2 SMNVEV (reference sequence). V shed 3 bases and J shed 2 bases, with 10 bases lying between them.

As for this clone: The CDR3 does not end in the conserved phenylalanine or tryptophan, so this is likely a read error. Because the CDR3's place on the DNA is in doubt, the DNA is left out and the CDR3 is given as listed by TCRdb. V and J are TRBV18 and TRBJ1-1. The length of the CDR3 is 14 amino acids, counting both ends. Germline assignment: CDR1 KGHSH and CDR2 LQKENI. This CDR3 is CASSPGREVSSLSL.

This chain joins TRBV19 and TRBJ1-1; 7 nucleotides match TRBD1. The CDR3 totals 13 residues. The germline gives CDR1 LNHDA, CDR2 SQIVND (reference sequence). The V segment lost 6 bases and the J segment 4 bases; nucleotides outside the gene matches: 5. The DNA for the CDR3 is TGTGCCAGTAGCGGGACAGACGGCACTGAAGCTTTCTTT. Amino acid sequence: CASSGTDGTEAFF.

The chain employs TRBV23-1 and TRBJ2-2, with D unclear. TRBV23-1 is assigned to the ORF class and has an uncertain function. V was trimmed by 4 bases and J by 1 base, leaving 13 bases between them. CDR3 length equals 16 residues. CDR3 sequence (DNA): TGCGCCAGCAGTCTATCCCGGTGCCTGAACACCGGGGAGCTGTTTTTT. It is translated as CASSLSRCLNTGELFF.

This sequence joins TRBV7-9 and TRBJ2-1; D is unclear. Trimming stripped 4 bases from V and 5 bases from J, with 9 bases between. This CDR3 contains 13 residues. Germline V gene sequence: CDR1 SEHNR, CDR2 FQNEAQ (reference sequence). CDR3 DNA: TGTGCCAGCAGCTACGGATCGAACAATGAGCAGTTCTTC. Encoded protein: CASSYGSNNEQFF.

The J gene is TRBJ2-7, the V gene TRBV5-8; 7 bases line up with TRBD1. J gave up 2 bases and V 2 bases, and 4 bases lay outside the gene matches. Per germline, CDR1 SGHTS and CDR2 YDEGEE. There are 14 residues in the CDR3. CDR3 region: CASSFPGGPYEQYF. The CDR3 nucleotides are TGTGCCAGCAGCTTCCCAGGGGGTCCCTACGAGCAGTACTTC.

This chain uses TRBV29-1 with TRBJ2-7; TRBD2 matches at 8 bases. Per germline, CDR1 SQVTM and CDR2 ANQGSEA. This CDR3 has 12 residues. The V segment lost 5 bases and the J segment 0 bases; nucleotides outside the gene matches: 0. CDR3 bases: TGCAGCGTTAGCGGGAGCTCCTACGAGCAGTACTTC. As protein: CSVSGSSYEQYF.